The sequence of this TCR beta chain was determined in a study of blood T cell repertoires in COVID-19. Profiled with immunoSEQ multiplex PCR; TCRdb holds only in-frame clones, not every one. The sample consists of about 190,000 clones, about 89% of them appearing once. Germline-derived CDR1 and CDR2 are GTSNPN and SVGIG (reference sequence). The CDR3 is 15 amino acids. With 7 bases removed from V and 0 bases from J, the gap between germline ends came to 17 bases. The clonotype comes from a man aged 40-49 years with acute or convalescent COVID-19. The sequenced sample was peripheral blood. The rearrangement joins TRBV30 to TRBJ2-3; a possible D gene is TRBD2 (6 bases). This chain's CDR3 is CASASGGYSTDTQYF. The CDR3 coding sequence is TGTGCCTCCGCCTCCGGGGGATATAGCACAGATACGCAGTATTTT.